The clone carrying this T cell receptor beta chain was counted only a few times. The time point is: baseline, week 1 (first vaccination visit). Stated treatment: pre-vaccination baseline after standard-of-care therapy. The sample comes from a study of a mutant IDH1 vaccine in newly diagnosed glioma. As for the study in general: Treated patients showed a male proportion of approximately 62%, a female proportion of approximately 40%, and a mean age of 40.4 years. Earlier treatment was radiotherapy, temozolomide, or both, with most getting both.

CDR3 size: 13 residues. Trimming removed 3 bases from V and 6 bases from J, with 11 bases in between. The germline V gene encodes CDR1 GTSNPN and CDR2 SVGIG (reference sequence). Sequenced by immunoSEQ multiplex PCR; TCRdb stores in-frame clones only, minus some. The sample contains about 59,000 clones, approximately 92% of which appear only once. The clonotype comes from a man aged 50 or older with glioma. The source material was PBMCs, sampled from a glioma patient treated with radiotherapy, temozolomide or both. This chain connects TRBV30 to TRBJ1-4; D gene unclear. The CDR3 loop is CAWRGMDYEKLFF. CDR3 DNA: TGTGCCTGGAGGGGGATGGACTATGAAAAACTGTTTTTT.